Following are 4 T cell receptor beta chains from one sample sequenced in a study of technical replicates of blood from a handful of donors. TCRdb keeps only in-frame clones here, not all; method: immunoSEQ multiplex PCR. The sample contains about 66,000 clones, roughly 90% of which appear only once. The specimen sequenced was PBMCs. The receptors were sampled from a human donor in good health. Some clones in this sample may be carry-over from other donors' samples.

The genes are TRBV4-3 and TRBJ2-5, with 8 bases lining up with TRBD2. Germline CDR1 is LGHNA and CDR2 is YSLEER. V was pared by 4 bases and J by 5 bases, with 6 bases of the junction left unmatched. The CDR3 extends over 14 amino acids. CDR3 amino acids: CASSPGLAGETQYF. CDR3 nucleotide sequence: TGCGCCAGCAGCCCAGGACTAGCCGGGGAGACCCAGTACTTC.

The CDR3 protein is CASSLRGGKDTQYF. CDR3 nucleotides: TGTGCCAGCAGCTTAAGAGGGGGTAAGGATACGCAGTATTTT. The chain links TRBV7-3 to TRBJ2-3, with D perhaps matching TRBD1 (6 bases). The CDR3 sequence is 14 residues long. The V end lost 1 base, the J end lost 6 bases, and 11 bases lay between the germline ends. The germline gives CDR1 SGHTA, CDR2 FQGTGA.

The chain recombines TRBV4-3 with TRBJ2-3; TRBD2 aligns across 10 bases. V shed 5 bases and J 5 bases; nucleotides not matched to a gene: 16. The CDR3 length is 18 residues. Germline V gives CDR1 LGHNA, CDR2 YSLEER. The CDR3 protein is CASSSSSSGRAAQDTQYF. The CDR3 DNA is TGCGCCAGCAGCTCGTCGAGCAGCGGGAGGGCCGCTCAAGATACGCAGTATTTT.

J is TRBJ2-7 and V is TRBV19, with 8 nucleotides matching TRBD1. CDR1 and CDR2 from the germline V gene are LNHDA and SQIVND (reference sequence). Trimming cost V 4 bases and J 0 bases; bases outside gene matches: 5. This CDR3 is built from 15 residues. CDR3 in DNA: TGTGCCAGTAGTACACCTGGACAGGGCTCCTACGAGCAGTACTTC. Amino acids: CASSTPGQGSYEQYF. The whole variable domain, remainder taken from reference TRBV19 and TRBJ2-7, is DGGITQSPKYLFRKEGQNVTLSCEQNLNHDAMYWYRQDPGQGLRLIYYSQIVNDFQKGDIAEGYSVSREKKESFPLTVTSAQKNPTAFYLCASSTPGQGSYEQYFGPGTRLTVT.